These 26 T cell receptor beta chains came from one sample sequenced in a study of Ad26.COV2.S vaccination and SARS-CoV-2 variants. Method: immunoSEQ multiplex PCR; TCRdb's copy keeps in-frame clones and lacks some. The sample records a few hundred thousand clones, roughly nine tenths being singletons. Treatment indicated: around 19 received Ad26.COV2.S at low or high dose, single or two shots; 5 received placebo; per-sample allocation not given. Sampling was performed 63 days after the first vaccine or placebo injection. This sample comprised peripheral blood, obtained in a trial of Ad26.COV2.S vaccine versus placebo. The source of these receptors is a person aged 18-65 years who received the Ad26.COV2.S COVID-19 vaccine or a placebo.

This rearrangement joins TRBV21-1 to TRBJ2-7; the table's D call, TRBD2, was not checked against the DNA. TRBV21-1 is classified as a pseudogene. This CDR3 has 14 residues. The CDR3: CASSSSRVLHEQYV. DNA for the CDR3: TGTGCCAGCAGCTCCTCGAGGGTTCTCCACGAGCAGTACGTC.

A few counts support this clone. This chain joins TRBV2 and TRBJ1-5, with D tentatively TRBD1 (6 bases). The V end lost 3 bases, the J end lost 6 bases, and 9 bases lay between the germline ends. The CDR3 loop spans 13 amino acids. The germline V gene has CDR1 SNHLY and CDR2 FYNNEI. The CDR3 is CASSEGAVQPQHF. The CDR3 DNA sequence: TGTGCCAGCAGTGAGGGGGCCGTTCAGCCCCAGCATTTT. Full variable domain (remainder filled in from reference TRBV2 and TRBJ1-5): EPEVTQTPSHQVTQMGQEVILRCVPISNHLYFYWYRQILGQKVEFLVSFYNNEISEKSEIFDDQFSVERPDGSNFTLKIRSTKLEDSAMYFCASSEGAVQPQHFGDGTRLSIL.

The rearrangement links TRBV5-8 to TRBJ2-4; D perhaps matches TRBD2 (5 bases). CDR3 length equals 13 residues. The germline V and J ends were trimmed by 3 bases and 6 bases, with 10 bases remaining between them. Germline lookup yields CDR1 SGHTS and CDR2 YDEGEE. The CDR3 bases are TGTGCCAGCAGCTCCTTTGAGGGAAACATTCAGTACTTC. Residues: CASSSFEGNIQYF.

CDR3 region: CASSDSPELSTDTQYF. CDR3 bases: TGTGCCAGCAGTGACTCCCCCGAACTCAGCACAGATACGCAGTATTTT. The chain combines TRBV6-4 with TRBJ2-3; D gene ambiguous. V lost 0 bases and J 0 bases, leaving 10 bases between the germline ends. The CDR3 has 16 amino acids. Germline CDR1 is MRHNA and CDR2 is SNTAGT.

J is TRBJ1-4 and V is TRBV4-2, with 8 bases that match TRBD1. The CDR3 extends over 16 amino acids. V shed 5 bases and J 8 bases; nucleotides not matched to a gene: 13. Per the germline V gene, CDR1 is LGHNA and CDR2 is YNFKEQ. The CDR3 DNA follows: TGTGCCAGCAGCTCCAGGACAGGGAGGGTACAGGAAAAACTGTTTTTT. This encodes CASSSRTGRVQEKLFF.

V is TRBV3-1 (or the pseudogene TRBV3-2) and J is TRBJ2-7, with TRBD2 matching over 7 bases. The germline V gene has CDR1 LGHDT and CDR2 YNNKEL (reference sequence). J gave up 5 bases and V 8 bases, and 12 bases lay outside the gene matches. The CDR3 spans 14 residues. The CDR3 sequence is CASSPSRESNEQYV. CDR3 coding DNA: TGTGCCAGCTCCCCCTCGCGGGAGTCGAACGAGCAGTACGTC.

The chain uses TRBV5-1 and TRBJ2-7; D ambiguous. Germline V gene data show CDR1 as SGHRS and CDR2 as YFSETQ. The CDR3 sequence is 13 residues long. V lost 0 bases, J lost 7 bases, and 11 bases lay in between. CDR3 nucleotides: TGCGCCAGCAGCTTGGAGCCGTTTCGGGAGCAGTACTTC. Translation gives CASSLEPFREQYF.

V and J are TRBV9 and TRBJ2-4, with a possible D match to TRBD2 (6 bases). This CDR3 is built from 16 residues. Trimming pared 3 bases from V and 1 base from J, leaving 14 bases between. Germline CDR1 reads SGDLS; CDR2 reads YYNGEE. The CDR3 sequence is CASSGRLGEAKNIQYF. The DNA for the CDR3 is TGTGCCAGCAGCGGACGACTAGGGGAGGCCAAAAACATTCAGTACTTC.

The chain is built from TRBV5-4 and TRBJ1-6, with 7 bases that match TRBD1. The germline V gene has CDR1 SGHNT and CDR2 YYREEE (reference sequence). The CDR3 runs to 16 residues. Trimming cost V 0 bases and J 7 bases; bases outside gene matches: 7. CDR3 sequence: CASSLEPTGMNSPLHF. Written as DNA, the CDR3 is TGTGCCAGCAGCTTGGAACCGACAGGGATGAATTCACCCCTCCACTTT.

This clone appeared once. The chain links TRBV7-2 to TRBJ2-4; D assignment may be TRBD1 or TRBD2 (5 bases each). Trimming shortened V by 1 base and J by 4 bases, and 14 bases separated the two germline ends. Germline V gene sequence: CDR1 SGHTA, CDR2 FQGNSA. The CDR3 sequence is 16 residues long. CDR3 sequence (DNA): TGTGCCAGCAGCTTAGAGGCCGGGACGGGAAAAAACATTCAGTACTTC. Translation gives CASSLEAGTGKNIQYF.

The genes are TRBV5-1 and TRBJ2-1, with a possible D match to TRBD2 (5 bases). Trimming removed 0 bases from V and 8 bases from J, with 12 bases in between. The germline CDR1 and CDR2 sequences are SGHRS and YFSETQ. CDR3 length equals 14 residues. CDR3 protein: CASSLGGSVDEQFF. CDR3 bases: TGCGCCAGCAGCTTGGGAGGGTCGGTGGATGAGCAGTTCTTC.

V is TRBV6-5 and J is TRBJ2-2, with D maybe TRBD2 (5 bases). The V gene lost 6 bases and the J gene lost 6 bases, with 8 bases spanning the gap. This CDR3 is 12 amino acids long. CDR1 and CDR2 (germline): MNHEY, SVGAGI. CDR3 DNA: TGTGCCAGCAGAGAGGGAGCCGGGGAGCTGTTTTTT. Protein product: CASREGAGELFF.

The chain is built from TRBV7-3 and TRBJ2-1; D call uncertain. Trimming pared 5 bases from V and 1 base from J, leaving 12 bases between. The germline gives CDR1 SGHTA, CDR2 FQGTGA. This CDR3 spans 15 amino acids. The CDR3 DNA reads as TGTGCCAGCAGCCCCGCGGCAGCGTCCTACAATGAGCAGTTCTTC. Protein product: CASSPAAASYNEQFF.

The rearrangement joins TRBV5-1 to TRBJ2-5; weak D call: TRBD2 (5 bases). The CDR3 has 15 amino acids. CDR1 SGHRS and CDR2 YFSETQ come from the germline V gene. V lost 0 bases and J 1 base, leaving 10 bases between the germline ends. The CDR3 nucleotides are TGCGCCAGCAGCTTGGGAGGAGGAGTCCAAGAGACCCAGTACTTC. Translated: CASSLGGGVQETQYF.

The chain employs TRBV9 and TRBJ2-3, with D possibly matching TRBD1 (5 bases). The CDR3 loop spans 17 amino acids. Trimming cost V 6 bases and J 3 bases, with 23 bases left between them. Germline V gene sequence: CDR1 SGDLS, CDR2 YYNGEE. In nucleotides, the CDR3 is TGTGCCAGCACCCCAGGGTTCGGTAACCACAAGACAGATACGCAGTATTTT. As protein: CASTPGFGNHKTDTQYF.

The rearrangement links TRBV7-9 to TRBJ1-1; the D gene is possibly TRBD1 (6 bases). Germline V gives CDR1 SEHNR, CDR2 FQNEAQ (reference sequence). Between the trimmed V and J ends, which lost 5 bases and 3 bases, there was a span of 13 bases. This CDR3 has 14 residues. CDR3 protein: CASSHRDNDTEAFF. As DNA, the CDR3 is TGTGCCAGCAGCCACAGGGATAACGACACTGAAGCTTTCTTT.

The chain links TRBV4-3 to TRBJ2-1, with TRBD2 matching over 11 bases. This CDR3 spans 16 amino acids. Losses at the gene ends were 0 bases for V and 12 bases for J; bases not matched to a gene: 10. CDR1 LGHNA and CDR2 YSLEER come from the germline V gene. The CDR3 region has the DNA TGCGCCAGCAGCCAAGATTGGGCTAGCGGGGGGTCATGGCAGTTCTTC. Its translation: CASSQDWASGGSWQFF.

This chain uses TRBV7-8 with TRBJ2-7; TRBD1 matches at 7 bases. CDR3 length: 14 residues. Germline assignment: CDR1 SGHVS and CDR2 FQNEAQ. V dropped 5 bases and J dropped 4; count of bases not matched to a gene: 8. The CDR3 is CASSRLGTVYEQYF. The CDR3 DNA reads TGTGCCAGCAGCCGGCTAGGGACAGTTTACGAGCAGTACTTC.

The rearrangement uses TRBV5-1 and TRBJ1-5, with TRBD1 matching 11 bases. This CDR3 has 16 amino acids. With V trimmed by 2 bases and J by 6 bases, 7 bases remained unmatched. Germline V gene data show CDR1 as SGHRS and CDR2 as YFSETQ. CDR3 sequence: CASSFIRDRGSQPQHF. DNA for the CDR3: TGCGCCAGCAGCTTTATAAGGGACAGGGGGTCTCAGCCCCAGCATTTT.

In nucleotides, the CDR3 is TGTGCCAGCAGCTTAGGCCCCCACAGGGGACTAAGCTCTGGGGCCAACGTCCTGACTTTC. Its translation: CASSLGPHRGLSSGANVLTF. The V and J genes are TRBV13 and TRBJ2-6; D could derive from TRBD1 or TRBD2 (7 bases each). Germline loops: CDR1 PRHDT, CDR2 FYEKMQ (reference sequence). The V end lost 0 bases, the J end lost 0 bases, and 18 bases lay between the germline ends. The CDR3 extends over 20 amino acids. Full variable domain (remainder filled in from reference TRBV13 and TRBJ2-6): AAGVIQSPRHLIKEKRETATLKCYPIPRHDTVYWYQQGPGQDPQFLISFYEKMQSDKGSIPDRFSAQQFSDYHSELNMSSLELGDSALYFCASSLGPHRGLSSGANVLTFGAGSRLTVL.

This clone was found a few times. The gene calls are TRBV12-3 or TRBV12-4 and TRBJ2-4; D not resolved. V shed 7 bases and J shed 4 bases, with 11 bases lying between them. The length of the CDR3 is 13 residues. CDR3 in DNA: TGTGCCAGCAACCTCGACGGGAAAAACATTCAGTACTTC. Its protein product is CASNLDGKNIQYF.

The chain carries TRBV27 and TRBJ1-2; D is unresolved. V dropped 2 bases and J dropped 1 base, with 5 bases sitting between them. Germline CDR1 and CDR2: MNHEY and SMNVEV (reference sequence). The CDR3 is 13 amino acids. The CDR3 nucleotides read TGTGCCAGCAGTTTAACACTTAACTATGGCTACACCTTC. Translation gives CASSLTLNYGYTF.

The V call is TRBV27, the J call TRBJ1-2, with D tentatively TRBD1 (5 bases). Germline assignment: CDR1 MNHEY and CDR2 SMNVEV (reference sequence). Trimming took off 3 bases at V and 3 bases at J, with 8 bases between the two ends. The CDR3 extends over 13 amino acids. The CDR3 spells CASSFEQDYGYTF. The DNA for the CDR3 is TGTGCCAGCAGTTTCGAACAGGACTATGGCTACACCTTC.

The V gene is TRBV2, the J gene TRBJ2-5; D is unresolved. V shed 5 bases and J shed 7 bases, with 14 bases lying between them. The CDR3 covers 13 residues. The germline V gene encodes CDR1 SNHLY and CDR2 FYNNEI. As DNA, the CDR3 is TGTGCCAGCAGTCTGGACCGGGCCCGGACCCAGTACTTC. Its protein product is CASSLDRARTQYF. Combining the CDR3 with reference TRBV2 and TRBJ2-5 gives the whole variable domain EPEVTQTPSHQVTQMGQEVILRCVPISNHLYFYWYRQILGQKVEFLVSFYNNEISEKSEIFDDQFSVERPDGSNFTLKIRSTKLEDSAMYFCASSLDRARTQYFGPGTRLLVL.

The CDR3 reads CASSVVGDSPLHF. The CDR3 DNA sequence: TGTGCCAGCAGCGTAGTTGGGGATTCACCCCTCCACTTT. This chain connects TRBV9 to TRBJ1-6; D gene unclear. The germline CDR1 and CDR2 sequences are SGDLS and YYNGEE. The CDR3 spans 13 residues. The germline V and J ends were trimmed by 0 bases and 8 bases, with 6 bases remaining between them. Full variable domain (rest looked up from reference TRBV9 and TRBJ1-6): DSGVTQTPKHLITATGQRVTLRCSPRSGDLSVYWYQQSLDQGLQFLIQYYNGEERAKGNILERFSAQQFPDLHSELNLSSLELGDSALYFCASSVVGDSPLHFGNGTRLTVT.

The J gene is TRBJ1-2, the V gene TRBV5-1, with D possibly matching TRBD1 (5 bases). Deletions cut 0 bases from V and 7 bases from J, with 16 bases between. Germline CDR1 reads SGHRS; CDR2 reads YFSETQ. The CDR3 length is 15 residues. This CDR3 is CASSLDGGLARGYTF. The DNA of the CDR3 is TGCGCCAGCAGCTTGGACGGGGGATTAGCGCGTGGCTACACCTTC.